Listed here are 10 T cell receptor beta chains from one sample, sequenced in a study of graft-versus-host responses after intestinal transplantation. Intraepithelial and lamina propria lymphocytes were freed from processed graft tissue. Clones were read by immunoSEQ multiplex PCR, and TCRdb kept only the in-frame ones, dropping some. The data hold 11,000 to 15,000 clones, with over 70% observed a single time. Sequencing was performed on ileum tissue, taken 16 days after intestinal transplant. Receptors originate from a human patient who received an intestinal transplant, so some T cells may come from the graft donor.

In this sample, this clone turned up a few times. This chain joins TRBV19 and TRBJ2-7; the D is unclear. The CDR3 sequence is 14 residues long. V was cut by 5 bases and J by 2 bases, with 13 bases left in between. Per germline, CDR1 LNHDA and CDR2 SQIVND (reference sequence). CDR3 nucleotides: TGTGCCAGTAGTGTTACTATGCCCGCCTACGAGCAGTACTTC. Encoded protein: CASSVTMPAYEQYF.

This chain uses TRBV30 with TRBJ2-3; 9 nucleotides align to TRBD2. Germline V gene sequence: CDR1 GTSNPN, CDR2 SVGIG (reference sequence). Trimming removed 3 bases from V and 6 bases from J; junction bases left unmatched: 4. CDR3 length: 13 amino acids. CDR3 region: CAWSGAGGDTQYF. The CDR3 DNA is TGTGCCTGGAGCGGGGCGGGAGGGGATACGCAGTATTTT.

The chain is built from TRBV7-3 and TRBJ2-7; D unresolved. V was cut by 5 bases and J by 1 base, with 3 bases left in between. Germline-derived CDR1 and CDR2 are SGHTA and FQGTGA. The CDR3 spans 11 residues. The CDR3 DNA is TGTGCCAGCAGCCCTTCCTACGAGCAGTACTTC. The encoded protein is CASSPSYEQYF.

This rearrangement joins TRBV9 to TRBJ2-2; D is possibly TRBD2 (6 bases). Per the germline V gene, CDR1 is SGDLS and CDR2 is YYNGEE. This CDR3 spans 15 amino acids. The V end lost 4 bases, the J end lost 4 bases, and 14 bases lay between the germline ends. In DNA form, the CDR3 reads TGTGCCAGCAGCACCTCCGGGACTGGCACCGGGGAGCTGTTTTTT. Amino acid sequence: CASSTSGTGTGELFF. Together with reference TRBV9 and TRBJ2-2, the CDR3 gives the full variable domain: DSGVTQTPKHLITATGQRVTLRCSPRSGDLSVYWYQQSLDQGLQFLIQYYNGEERAKGNILERFSAQQFPDLHSELNLSSLELGDSALYFCASSTSGTGTGELFFGEGSRLTVL.

The chain has TRBV18 and TRBJ1-6; 9 bases are shared with TRBD1. This CDR3 is built from 15 residues. The V gene's germline CDR1 is KGHSH and CDR2 LQKENI. V gave up 6 bases and J gave up 5 bases; unmatched junction bases: 5. The CDR3 coding sequence is TGTGCCAGCTCCCGGGACAGGGTTGATAATTCACCCCTCCACTTT. This sequence encodes CASSRDRVDNSPLHF.

This clone has only a few counts. This chain connects TRBV29-1 to TRBJ2-1; 9 bases fit TRBD2. Germline CDR1 and CDR2: SQVTM and ANQGSEA. Losses at the gene ends were 5 bases for V and 7 bases for J; bases not matched to a gene: 15. The CDR3 length is 16 residues. CDR3 nucleotides: TGCAGCGTTTTAATACTCGGTAGCGGGAGTGGAAATGAGCAGTTCTTC. The encoded protein is CSVLILGSGSGNEQFF.

The chain joins TRBV10-2 to TRBJ2-5, with D possibly matching TRBD2 (6 bases). Looked up from germline, CDR1 is WSHSY and CDR2 is SAAADI. The V end lost 8 bases, the J end lost 1 base, and 14 bases lay between the germline ends. The CDR3 has 14 residues. The CDR3 region is CASEDGGVQETQYF. CDR3 in DNA: TGCGCCAGCGAAGACGGGGGAGTCCAAGAGACCCAGTACTTC.

The DNA for the CDR3 is TGTGCCAGCAGCTTTAGAGATACGCAGTATTTT. Translation: CASSFRDTQYF. The chain recombines TRBV11-2 with TRBJ2-3; the D is unclear. V gave up 3 bases and J gave up 5 bases, with 3 bases separating them. CDR3 length equals 11 residues. CDR1 and CDR2 from the germline V gene are SGHAT and FQNNGV.

The chain joins TRBV5-1 to TRBJ1-2; D gene ambiguous. Germline V gene data show CDR1 as SGHRS and CDR2 as YFSETQ. The CDR3 runs 17 residues. The V end lost 0 bases, the J end lost 4 bases, and 19 bases lay between the germline ends. The CDR3 sequence: CASSLDVPSRNAYGYTF. The CDR3 region has the DNA TGCGCCAGCAGCTTGGATGTGCCTTCGAGGAACGCCTATGGCTACACCTTC.

This clone is medium-sized (0.01 to 0.1%) in the sample. The CDR3 DNA is TGTGCCAGCAGCTTGGCACAAAACACCGGGGAGCTGTTTTTT. It yields the protein CASSLAQNTGELFF. The rearrangement links TRBV5-6 to TRBJ2-2; D remains ambiguous. Between the trimmed V and J ends, which lost 0 bases and 2 bases, there was a span of 5 bases. The CDR3 extends over 14 amino acids. Germline loops: CDR1 SGHDT, CDR2 YYEEEE.